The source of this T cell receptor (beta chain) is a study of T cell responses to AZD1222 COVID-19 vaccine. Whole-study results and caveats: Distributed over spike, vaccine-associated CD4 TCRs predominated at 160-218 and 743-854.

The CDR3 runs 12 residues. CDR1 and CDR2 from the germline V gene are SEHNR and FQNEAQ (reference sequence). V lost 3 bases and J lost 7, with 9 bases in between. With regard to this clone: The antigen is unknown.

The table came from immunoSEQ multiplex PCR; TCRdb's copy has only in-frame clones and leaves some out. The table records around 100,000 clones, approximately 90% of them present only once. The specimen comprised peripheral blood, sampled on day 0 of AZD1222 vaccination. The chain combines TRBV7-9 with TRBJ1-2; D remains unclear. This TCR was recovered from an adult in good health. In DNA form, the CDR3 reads TGTGCCAGCAGCTTGTTCGTTAGTGGCTACACCTTC. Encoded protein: CASSLFVSGYTF.